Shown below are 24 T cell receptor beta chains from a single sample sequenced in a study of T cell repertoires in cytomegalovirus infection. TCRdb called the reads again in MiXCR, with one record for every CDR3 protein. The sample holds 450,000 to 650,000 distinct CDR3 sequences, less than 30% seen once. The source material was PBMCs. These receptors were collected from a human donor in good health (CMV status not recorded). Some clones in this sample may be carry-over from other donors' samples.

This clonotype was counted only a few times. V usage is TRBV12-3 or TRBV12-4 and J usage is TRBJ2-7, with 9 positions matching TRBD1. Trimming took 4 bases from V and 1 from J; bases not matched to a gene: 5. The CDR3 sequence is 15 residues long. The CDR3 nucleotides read TGTGCCAGCAGTTCGGGGACAGGGTGGTCCTACGAGCAGTACTTC. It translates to CASSSGTGWSYEQYF.

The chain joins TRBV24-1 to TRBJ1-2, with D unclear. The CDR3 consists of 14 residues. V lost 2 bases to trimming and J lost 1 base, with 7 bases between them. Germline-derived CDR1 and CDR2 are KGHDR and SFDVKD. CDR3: CATSDSKSNYGYTF. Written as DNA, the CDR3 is TGTGCCACCAGTGATTCGAAGAGTAACTATGGCTACACCTTC.

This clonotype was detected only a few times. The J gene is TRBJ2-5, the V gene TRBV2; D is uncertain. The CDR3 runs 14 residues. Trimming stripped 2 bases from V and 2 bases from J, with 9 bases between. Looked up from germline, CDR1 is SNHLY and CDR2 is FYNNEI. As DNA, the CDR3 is TGTGCCAGCAGTGAAATGCTAACTCAAGAGACCCAGTACTTC. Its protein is CASSEMLTQETQYF. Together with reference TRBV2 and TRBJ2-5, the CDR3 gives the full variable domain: EPEVTQTPSHQVTQMGQEVILRCVPISNHLYFYWYRQILGQKVEFLVSFYNNEISEKSEIFDDQFSVERPDGSNFTLKIRSTKLEDSAMYFCASSEMLTQETQYFGPGTRLLVL.

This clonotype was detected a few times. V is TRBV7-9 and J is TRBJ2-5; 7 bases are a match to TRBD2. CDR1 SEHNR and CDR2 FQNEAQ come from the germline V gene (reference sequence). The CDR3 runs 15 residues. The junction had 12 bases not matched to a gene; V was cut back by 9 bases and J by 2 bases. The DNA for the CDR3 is TGTGCCAGTCAGTTGGTAGCGGGTGGACAAGAGACCCAGTACTTC. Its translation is CASQLVAGGQETQYF.

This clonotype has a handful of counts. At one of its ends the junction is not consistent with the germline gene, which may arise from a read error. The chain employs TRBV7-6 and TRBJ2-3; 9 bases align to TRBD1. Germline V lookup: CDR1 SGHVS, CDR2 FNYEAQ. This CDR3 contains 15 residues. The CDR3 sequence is CASSPGTGSGDTQYF. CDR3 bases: TGTGCTAGCAGCCCCGGGACAGGGTCAGGAGATACGCAGTATTTT.

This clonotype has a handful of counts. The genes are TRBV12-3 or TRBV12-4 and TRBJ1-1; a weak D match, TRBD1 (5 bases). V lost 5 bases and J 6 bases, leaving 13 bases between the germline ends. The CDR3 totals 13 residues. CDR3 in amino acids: CASSVAKQAEAFF. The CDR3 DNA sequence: TGTGCCAGCAGTGTGGCAAAACAGGCTGAAGCTTTCTTT.

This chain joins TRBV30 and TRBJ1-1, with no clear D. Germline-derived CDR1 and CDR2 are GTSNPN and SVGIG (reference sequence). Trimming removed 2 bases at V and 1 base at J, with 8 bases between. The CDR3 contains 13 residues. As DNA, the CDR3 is TGTGCCTGGAGTAACACTGCGAACACTGAAGCTTTCTTT. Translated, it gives CAWSNTANTEAFF. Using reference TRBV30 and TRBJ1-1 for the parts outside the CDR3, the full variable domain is SQTIHQWPATLVQPVGSPLSLECTVEGTSNPNLYWYRQAAGRGLQLLFYSVGIGQISSEVPQNLSASRPQDRQFILSSKKLLLSDSGFYLCAWSNTANTEAFFGQGTRLTVV.

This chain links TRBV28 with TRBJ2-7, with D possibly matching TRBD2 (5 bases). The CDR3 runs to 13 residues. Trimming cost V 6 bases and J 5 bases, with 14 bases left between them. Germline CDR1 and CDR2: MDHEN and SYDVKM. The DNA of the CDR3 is TGTGCCAGCAGCCCCCTGGAGGTGGACGAGCAGTACGTC. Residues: CASSPLEVDEQYV.

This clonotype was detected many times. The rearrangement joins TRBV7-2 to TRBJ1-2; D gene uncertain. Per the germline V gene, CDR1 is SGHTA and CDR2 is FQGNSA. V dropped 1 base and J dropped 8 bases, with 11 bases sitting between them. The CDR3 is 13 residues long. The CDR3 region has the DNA TGTGCCAGCAGCTTAGGGCAGGCGGGAGGCTACACCTTC. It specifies CASSLGQAGGYTF.

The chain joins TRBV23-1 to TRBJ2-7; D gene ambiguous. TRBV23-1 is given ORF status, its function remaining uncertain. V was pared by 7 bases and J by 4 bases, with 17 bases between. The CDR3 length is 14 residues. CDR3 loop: CASTQAGSLYEQYV. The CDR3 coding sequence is TGCGCCAGCACCCAGGCCGGGTCCCTATACGAGCAGTACGTC.

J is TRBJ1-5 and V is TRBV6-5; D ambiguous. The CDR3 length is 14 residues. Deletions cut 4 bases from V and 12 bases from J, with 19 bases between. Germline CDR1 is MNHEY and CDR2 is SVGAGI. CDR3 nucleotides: TGTGCCAGCAGTTTAACCGGTCCGAGTAAAGGCCAGCATTTT. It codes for CASSLTGPSKGQHF.

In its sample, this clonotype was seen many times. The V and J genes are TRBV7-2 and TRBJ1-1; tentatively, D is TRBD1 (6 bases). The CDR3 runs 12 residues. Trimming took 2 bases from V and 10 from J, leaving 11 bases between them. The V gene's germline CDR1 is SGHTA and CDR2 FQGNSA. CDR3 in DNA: TGTGCCAGCAGCTTAATTCGAGGGGGAGCTTTCTTT. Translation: CASSLIRGGAFF.

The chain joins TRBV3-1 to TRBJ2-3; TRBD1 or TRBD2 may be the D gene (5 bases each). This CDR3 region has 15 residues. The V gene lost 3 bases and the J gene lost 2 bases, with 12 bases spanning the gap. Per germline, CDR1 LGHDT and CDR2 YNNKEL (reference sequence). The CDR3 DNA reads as TGTGCCAGCAGCCAGAGGTGGGACCCCACAGATACGCAGTATTTT. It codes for CASSQRWDPTDTQYF.

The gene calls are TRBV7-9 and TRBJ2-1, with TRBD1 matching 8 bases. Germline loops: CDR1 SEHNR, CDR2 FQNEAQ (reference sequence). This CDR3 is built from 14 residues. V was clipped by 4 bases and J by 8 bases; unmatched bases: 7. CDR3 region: CASSSTGVADEQFF. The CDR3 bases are TGTGCCAGCAGCTCGACAGGGGTTGCGGATGAGCAGTTCTTC.

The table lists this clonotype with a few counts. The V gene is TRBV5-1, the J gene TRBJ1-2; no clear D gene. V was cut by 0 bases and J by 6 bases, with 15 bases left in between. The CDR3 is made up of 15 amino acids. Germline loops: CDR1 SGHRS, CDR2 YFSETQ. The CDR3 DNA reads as TGCGCCAGCAGCTTGGGACATTCCCTCATCAATGGCTACACCTTC. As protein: CASSLGHSLINGYTF. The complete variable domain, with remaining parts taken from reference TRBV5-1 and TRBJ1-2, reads KAGVTQTPRYLIKTRGQQVTLSCSPISGHRSVSWYQQTPGQGLQFLFEYFSETQRNKGNFPGRFSGRQFSNSRSEMNVSTLELGDSALYLCASSLGHSLINGYTFGSGTRLTVV.

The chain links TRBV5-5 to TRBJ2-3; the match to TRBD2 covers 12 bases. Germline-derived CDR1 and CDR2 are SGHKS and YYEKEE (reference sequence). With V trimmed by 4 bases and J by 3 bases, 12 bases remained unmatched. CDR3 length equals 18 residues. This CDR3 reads CASSPIRPTSGRTDTQYF. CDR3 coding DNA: TGTGCCAGCAGCCCCATACGTCCGACTAGCGGGAGAACAGATACGCAGTATTTT.

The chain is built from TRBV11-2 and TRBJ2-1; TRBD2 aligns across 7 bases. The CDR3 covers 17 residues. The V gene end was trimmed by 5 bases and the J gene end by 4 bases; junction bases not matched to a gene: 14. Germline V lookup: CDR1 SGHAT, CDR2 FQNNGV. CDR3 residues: CASSPLRETRKYNEQFF. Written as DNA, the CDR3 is TGTGCCAGCAGCCCTCTGCGGGAGACTAGGAAATACAATGAGCAGTTCTTC.

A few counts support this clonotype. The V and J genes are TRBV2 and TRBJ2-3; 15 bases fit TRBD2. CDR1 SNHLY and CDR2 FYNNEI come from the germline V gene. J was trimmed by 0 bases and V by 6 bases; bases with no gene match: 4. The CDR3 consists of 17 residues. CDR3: CASSHGLAGGSTDTQYF. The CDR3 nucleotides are TGTGCCAGCAGCCACGGACTAGCGGGAGGGAGCACAGATACGCAGTATTTT.

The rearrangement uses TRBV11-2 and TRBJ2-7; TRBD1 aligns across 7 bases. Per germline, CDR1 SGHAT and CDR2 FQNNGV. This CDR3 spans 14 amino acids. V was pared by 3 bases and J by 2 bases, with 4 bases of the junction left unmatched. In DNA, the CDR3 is TGTGCCAGCAGCTTGGGGACAGTAACCTACGAGCAGTACGTC. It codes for CASSLGTVTYEQYV.

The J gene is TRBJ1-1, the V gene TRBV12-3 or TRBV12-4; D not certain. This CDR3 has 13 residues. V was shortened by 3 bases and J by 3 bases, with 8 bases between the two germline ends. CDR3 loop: CASSFLAHTEAFF. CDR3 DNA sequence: TGTGCCAGCAGTTTTTTAGCCCACACTGAAGCTTTCTTT.

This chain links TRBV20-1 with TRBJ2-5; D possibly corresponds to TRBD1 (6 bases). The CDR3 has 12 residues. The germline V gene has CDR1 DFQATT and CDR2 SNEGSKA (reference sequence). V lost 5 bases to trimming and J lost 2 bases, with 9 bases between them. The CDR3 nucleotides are TGCAGTGCTTGGACAGATCAAGAGACCCAGTACTTC. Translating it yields CSAWTDQETQYF.

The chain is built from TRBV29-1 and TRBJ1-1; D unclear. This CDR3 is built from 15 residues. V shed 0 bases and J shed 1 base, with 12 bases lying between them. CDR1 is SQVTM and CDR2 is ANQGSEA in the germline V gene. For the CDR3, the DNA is TGCAGCGTTGAAGATCGTAGACACTCGAACACTGAAGCTTTCTTT. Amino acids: CSVEDRRHSNTEAFF.

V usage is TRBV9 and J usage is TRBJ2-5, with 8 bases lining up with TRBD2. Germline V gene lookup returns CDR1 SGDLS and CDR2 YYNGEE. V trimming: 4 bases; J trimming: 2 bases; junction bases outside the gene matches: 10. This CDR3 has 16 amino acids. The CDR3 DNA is TGTGCCAGCAGCCAAATAGCGGGAAATAAGCAAGAGACCCAGTACTTC. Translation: CASSQIAGNKQETQYF.

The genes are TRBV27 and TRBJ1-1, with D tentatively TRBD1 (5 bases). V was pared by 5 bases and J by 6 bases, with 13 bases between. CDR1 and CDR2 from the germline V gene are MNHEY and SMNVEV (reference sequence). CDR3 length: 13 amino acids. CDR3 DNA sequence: TGTGCCAGCAGTCCAACTCGGGGGGCTGAAGCTTTCTTT. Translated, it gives CASSPTRGAEAFF.